This entry describes one T cell receptor (beta chain). Its antigen is unidentified. Primers included in the PCR were 60 Vbeta and 13 Jbeta primers. TCRdb's copy holds only in-frame clones and misses some; the assay was immunoSEQ multiplex PCR. The sample contains some 120,000 clones, over 70% of which appear only once. These data are taken from a study of cytomegalovirus exposure and HLA in healthy donors. Notes on the study in general: A later analysis showed HLA-associated TCR beta chains outstripping equally common others in clonal expansion. Sequencing had likely introduced a cluster of highly shared sequence variants as an artifact. Analysis was carried out at a later point, and it linked a missense DCLRE1C variant to TCR beta V- and J-gene trimming.

Germline V lookup: CDR1 SGDLS, CDR2 YYNGEE. The germline V and J ends were trimmed by 0 bases and 6 bases, with 9 bases remaining between them. CDR3 size: 14 residues. The sequenced material came from PBMCs. This TCR came from a woman in her 50s in good health and CMV-seropositive. The chain carries TRBV9 and TRBJ1-4; no definite D call. The CDR3 spells CASSVGTRDEKLFF. The CDR3 bases are TGTGCCAGCAGCGTAGGTACCCGAGATGAAAAACTGTTTTTT.